The following is a T cell receptor (beta chain) sequence with its context. The sample comes from a study of identifying expanded T cells in peripheral blood. Only in-frame clones appear in the TCRdb table, and some are missing; sequencing was by immunoSEQ multiplex PCR. Of approximately 100,000 clones listed, 75% to 90% are singletons. CDR3 length equals 13 residues. Trimming took 5 bases from V and 4 from J, leaving 11 bases between them. Germline V gene data show CDR1 as SEHNR and CDR2 as FQNEAQ (reference sequence). The chain links TRBV7-9 to TRBJ1-2; tentative D call: TRBD1 (5 bases). The sequenced sample consisted of blood. This clonotype was sampled from a person between 18 and 75 years old in good health. DNA for the CDR3: TGTGCCAGCAGCCCCGGGACTCGCTATGGCTACACCTTC. Its protein product is CASSPGTRYGYTF.